The 13 T cell receptor beta chains reported below all come from one sample, sequenced in a study of molecular identifiers for immune sequencing clone quantification. TCRdb re-derived calls from the PCR reads in MiXCR, one entry per CDR3 protein. The table lists approximately 100,000 distinct CDR3 sequences, 35% to 40% of them singletons. The sequencing input was naive CD8+ T cells from blood, with Jurkat cell RNA spiked in. Subset reported: FACS-sorted CD8+CD4-CCR7+CD45RA+ naive T cells. The receptors come from a human donor in good health. Some libraries in this study had Jurkat cell RNA spiked in.

Regarding this clonotype: Possible read error: a much larger clone is one base away. This sequence joins TRBV6-5 and TRBJ1-5, with a weak D call TRBD1 (6 bases). The CDR3 spans 14 residues. Germline V gives CDR1 MNHEY, CDR2 SVGAGI. CDR3: CASGYGAGVQPQHF. Written as DNA, the CDR3 is TGTGCCAGCGGTTATGGGGCAGGGGTTCAGCCCCAGCATTTT.

This clonotype was counted ten times or more. The chain couples TRBV7-9 to TRBJ2-3; D is tentatively TRBD1 or TRBD2 (5 bases each). This CDR3 has 16 residues. Trimming pared 5 bases from V and 2 bases from J, leaving 17 bases between. Germline V gives CDR1 SEHNR, CDR2 FQNEAQ (reference sequence). The CDR3 loop reads CASSGTLGITTDTQYF. The CDR3 DNA reads TGTGCCAGCAGCGGGACCCTAGGAATAACCACAGATACGCAGTATTTT.

This clonotype was counted a few times. The chain employs TRBV28 and TRBJ1-1; tentative D call: TRBD1 (6 bases). This CDR3 contains 16 residues. The germline CDR1 and CDR2 sequences are MDHEN and SYDVKM. Trimming took 6 bases from V and 2 from J, leaving 19 bases between them. In nucleotides, the CDR3 is TGTGCCAGCAGCCGCCTAGGGAGGGGGTTAAACACTGAAGCTTTCTTT. Amino acid sequence: CASSRLGRGLNTEAFF.

Of note for this clonotype: With a much larger clone just one base away, this may be a read error. V gene TRBV11-2 combines with J gene TRBJ2-6; the D is unclear. This CDR3 contains 15 residues. Trimming took off 1 base at V and 0 bases at J, with 4 bases between the two ends. The V gene's germline CDR1 is SGHAT and CDR2 FQNNGV. CDR3 nucleotide sequence: TGTGCCAGCAGCTTAGGAGCCTCTGGGGCCAACGTCCTGACTTTC. This translates into CASSLGASGANVLTF.

The chain recombines TRBV20-1 with TRBJ2-5; 12 nucleotides line up with TRBD2. There are 18 residues in the CDR3. CDR1 DFQATT and CDR2 SNEGSKA come from the germline V gene (reference sequence). J was trimmed by 2 bases and V by 0 bases; bases with no gene match: 10. This chain's CDR3 is CSARDPLAGGAPQETQYF. Here the CDR3 DNA reads TGCAGTGCTAGAGATCCCCTAGCGGGAGGGGCCCCTCAAGAGACCCAGTACTTC.

This clonotype has more than one count but fewer than ten. The gene calls are TRBV5-1 and TRBJ2-3, with 12 bases aligning to TRBD2. Germline lookup yields CDR1 SGHRS and CDR2 YFSETQ. The CDR3 loop spans 16 amino acids. Trimming took 5 bases from V and 0 from J; bases not matched to a gene: 4. CDR3 sequence: CASRGLAGHSTDTQYF. The CDR3 DNA reads TGCGCCAGCAGGGGACTAGCGGGCCATAGCACAGATACGCAGTATTTT.

This clonotype came up a few times. The rearrangement uses TRBV6-2 or TRBV6-3 and TRBJ1-1; 7 positions match TRBD1. Losses at the gene ends were 5 bases for V and 5 bases for J; bases not matched to a gene: 8. This CDR3 is built from 14 residues. Germline-derived CDR1 and CDR2 are MNHEY and SVGEGT. The CDR3 is CASSQRDRLTEAFF. CDR3 bases: TGTGCCAGCAGTCAACGGGACAGATTAACTGAAGCTTTCTTT.

The chain employs TRBV7-2 and TRBJ2-3, with a possible D match to TRBD2 (5 bases). The CDR3 sequence is 15 residues long. Germline CDR1 and CDR2: SGHTA and FQGNSA. V dropped 3 bases and J dropped 2 bases, with 12 bases sitting between them. The CDR3 here is CASSFGDRTTDTQYF. The CDR3 DNA sequence: TGTGCCAGCAGCTTCGGGGATAGGACCACAGATACGCAGTATTTT.

Points on this clonotype: This may come from a read error, since a much larger clone is one base off. The chain combines TRBV28 with TRBJ2-7; D may be TRBD2 (6 bases). This CDR3 has 20 residues. The V gene's germline CDR1 is MDHEN and CDR2 SYDVKM. The CDR3 DNA follows: TGTGCCAGCAGTTCGACTAGGGGACTTGCGGGAACCGCAATCAGCTACGAGCGGTACTTC. This codes for CASSSTRGLAGTAISYERYF.

As to this clonotype: A read error may be the cause here, since a much bigger clone is one base away. The rearrangement uses TRBV6-5 and TRBJ2-7; 9 positions agree with TRBD2. With V trimmed by 3 bases and J by 3 bases, 3 bases remained unmatched. Germline CDR1 MNHEY, CDR2 SVGAGI. The CDR3 sequence is 14 residues long. The CDR3 DNA reads as TGTGCCAGCAGTTATATGCGGGAGGGCTACGAGCAGTACTTC. Protein sequence: CASSYMREGYEQYF.

The chain recombines TRBV28 with TRBJ2-1; D gene unclear. With 3 bases removed from V and 7 bases from J, the gap between germline ends came to 10 bases. This CDR3 region has 13 residues. CDR1 is MDHEN, CDR2 SYDVKM, per germline. CDR3 protein: CASSFGFVNEQFF. The CDR3 DNA is TGTGCCAGCAGTTTTGGGTTCGTTAATGAGCAGTTCTTC.

This clonotype was detected many times. The chain is built from TRBV6-4 and TRBJ2-3, with D unclear. The CDR3 runs to 14 residues. Germline CDR1 and CDR2: MRHNA and SNTAGT. V was trimmed by 3 bases and J by 3 bases, leaving 10 bases between them. CDR3 sequence reads: CASSDLGPTDTQYF. CDR3 coding DNA: TGTGCCAGCAGTGATCTGGGCCCTACAGATACGCAGTATTTT.

In regard to this clonotype: The conserved final phenylalanine or tryptophan is absent from the CDR3, which likely points to a read error. The chain combines TRBV28 with TRBJ2-3; TRBD2 aligns across 15 bases. In germline, CDR1 is MDHEN, CDR2 SYDVKM. J was trimmed by 2 bases and V by 7 bases; bases with no gene match: 13. The CDR3 sequence is 19 residues long. The CDR3 loop is CASNIPPGTSGRTTDTQYS. Here the CDR3 DNA reads TGTGCCAGCAACATTCCGCCCGGGACTAGCGGGAGGACCACAGATACGCAGTATTCT.